A selection of T cell receptor beta chains follows, all from one sample in a study of T-cell reconstitution after alpha-beta-depleted transplantation in children. Using its own MiXCR run on the PCR reads, TCRdb lists one record per CDR3 protein. The table lists approximately 400,000 distinct CDR3 sequences, around 9.9% of them singletons. Source: PBMCs from the stem cell graft donor, taken from the stem cell graft. The receptors stem from a human donor who donated a stem cell graft to a child with acute myeloid leukemia. Each CDR3 is given with its conserved first and last residue. A D gene is named only where the DNA matches it firmly. Size tells how often a clone was seen (once, few, many) or the class of an expanded clone, and some rows leave it out.

>few|NA|TRBV7-2|TRBJ2-5
CASSLGREKTQYF
TGTGCCAGCAGCTTAGGCAGGGAAAAGACCCAGTACTTC
>NA|NA|TRBV9|TRBJ2-1
CASSDTHDSQFF
TGTGCCAGCAGTGATACACACGACTCCCAGTTCTTC
>few|NA|TRBV12-3/TRBV12-4|TRBJ2-5
CASSSWDSVETQYF
TGTGCCAGCAGTTCCTGGGACTCCGTAGAGACCCAGTACTTC
>many|TRBD2|TRBV27|TRBJ2-1
CASTPGLASSYNEQFF
TGTGCCAGCACCCCGGGACTAGCGAGCTCCTACAATGAGCAGTTCTTC
>NA|NA|TRBV12-3/TRBV12-4|TRBJ2-7
CASSLRQIYEQYF
TGTGCCAGCAGTTTACGACAGATCTACGAGCAGTACTTC
>many|TRBD2|TRBV7-9|TRBJ2-1
CASSLGLAVSYNEQFF
TGTGCCAGCAGCTTAGGGCTAGCGGTCTCCTACAATGAGCAGTTCTTC
>many|NA|TRBV7-9|TRBJ1-4
CASSSAEKLFF
TGTGCCAGCAGCTCGGCCGAAAAACTGTTTTTT
>NA|NA|TRBV20-1|TRBJ1-5
CSANGGDQPQHF
TGCAGTGCTAACGGGGGGGACCAGCCCCAGCATTTT
>NA|TRBD2|TRBV7-9|TRBJ2-2
CASRRLAGGVTGELFF
TGTGCCAGCAGGCGGCTAGCGGGAGGTGTCACCGGGGAGCTGTTTTTT
>many|NA|TRBV9|TRBJ1-1
CASSVDGGGTEAFF
TGTGCCAGCAGCGTAGATGGGGGCGGCACTGAAGCTTTCTTT
>few|TRBD1|TRBV10-3|TRBJ1-2
CAISPDRGGLSYGYTF
TGTGCCATCAGTCCGGACAGGGGCGGCCTGAGCTATGGCTACACCTTC
>NA|TRBD2|TRBV11-2|TRBJ2-3
CASSPGTSGRRTDTQYF
TGTGCCAGCAGCCCGGGGACTAGCGGGAGGCGCACAGATACGCAGTATTTT
>few|NA|TRBV20-1|TRBJ1-2
CSARVVQGGGYTF
TGCAGTGCTAGAGTCGTACAGGGTGGTGGCTACACCTTC
>NA|TRBD2|TRBV25-1|TRBJ2-1
CASSAPGLGTEQFF
TGTGCCAGCAGTGCCCCGGGACTAGGTACGGAGCAGTTCTTC
>NA|NA|TRBV7-2|TRBJ1-5
CASSPAGNQPQHF
TGTGCCAGCAGCCCGGCAGGGAATCAGCCCCAGCATTTT
>many|NA|TRBV29-1|TRBJ2-1
CSVDRGAYNEQFF
TGCAGCGTTGATAGAGGTGCGTACAATGAGCAGTTCTTC
>NA|NA|TRBV27|TRBJ2-5
CASSRTGYGETQYF
TGTGCCAGCAGTCGTACAGGGTATGGTGAGACCCAGTACTTC
>few|NA|TRBV6-5|TRBJ1-1
CASSYRQAGNTEAFF
TGTGCCAGCAGTTACCGACAGGCCGGCAACACTGAAGCTTTCTTT
>few|NA|TRBV21-1|TRBJ2-5
CASSKATRGPRSNF
TGTGCCAGCAGCAAAGCTACCCGAGGGCCAAGAAGCAACTTC
>NA|NA|TRBV7-8|TRBJ2-5
CASSLQGRWETQYF
TGTGCCAGCAGCTTACAGGGACGGTGGGAGACCCAGTACTTC
>NA|NA|TRBV5-6|TRBJ2-7
CASSLGSGLSYEQYF
TGTGCCAGCAGCTTGGGTTCAGGGCTCTCCTACGAGCAGTACTTC
>NA|NA|TRBV5-4|TRBJ2-4
CASSGDLAKNIQYF
TGTGCCAGCAGCGGGGACTTAGCCAAAAACATTCAGTACTTC
>few|TRBD1|TRBV7-2|TRBJ2-7
CASSLNRGPSYEQYF
TGTGCCAGCAGCTTAAACAGGGGCCCTTCCTACGAGCAGTACTTC
>NA|NA|TRBV12-3/TRBV12-4|TRBJ2-7
CASGRGTPYEQYF
TGTGCCAGCGGCCGGGGCACCCCCTACGAGCAGTACTTC
>few|NA|TRBV18|TRBJ1-2
CASSPRTDYGYTF
TGTGCCAGCTCCCCAAGGACAGACTATGGCTACACCTTC
>few|NA|TRBV29-1|TRBJ2-1
CSVVGDEIAPTYNEQFF
TGCAGCGTTGTAGGCGACGAAATAGCCCCGACCTACAATGAGCAGTTCTTC
>few|NA|TRBV3-1|TRBJ1-5
CASSRGGANQPQHF
TGTGCCAGCAGCCGGGGAGGGGCCAATCAGCCCCAGCATTTT